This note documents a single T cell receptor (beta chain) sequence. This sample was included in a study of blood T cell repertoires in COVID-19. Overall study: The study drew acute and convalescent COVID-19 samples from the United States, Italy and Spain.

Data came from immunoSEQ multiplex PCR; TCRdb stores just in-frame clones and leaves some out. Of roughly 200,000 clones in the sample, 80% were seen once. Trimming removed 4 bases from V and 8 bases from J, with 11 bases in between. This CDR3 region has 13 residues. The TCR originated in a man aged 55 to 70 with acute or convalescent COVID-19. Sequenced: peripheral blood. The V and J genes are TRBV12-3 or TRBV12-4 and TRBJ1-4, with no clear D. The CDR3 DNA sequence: TGTGCCAGCAGTTCTCACTGGGAGGAAAAACTGTTTTTT. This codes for CASSSHWEEKLFF.